The rows below give T cell receptor beta chains drawn from one sample of a study of T cell repertoires in cytomegalovirus infection. TCRdb fed the reads into MiXCR, producing one record per CDR3 protein. The sample consists of roughly 320,000 distinct CDR3 sequences, over 7.5% of them appearing once. Input material: PBMCs. The source of these receptors is a human donor in good health (CMV status not recorded). Some clones in this sample may be carry-over from other donors' samples. The CDR3 runs from the conserved cysteine through the conserved F or W. The D gene is left open where the match is weak. A row's size may be missing; if present it is once, few, many or a size class.

clone size: -
J gene: TRBJ2-5
V gene: TRBV15
D gene: -
CDR3 DNA: TGTGCCACCAGCAAACAAGAGACCCAGTACTTC
CDR3 protein: CATSKQETQYF

clone size: -
J gene: TRBJ2-2
V gene: TRBV5-1
D gene: TRBD2
CDR3 DNA: TGCGCCAGCAGCTTAGGGACTAGCGCCGGGGAGCTGTTTTTT
CDR3 protein: CASSLGTSAGELFF

clone size: many
J gene: TRBJ2-5
V gene: TRBV12-3/TRBV12-4
D gene: TRBD2
CDR3 DNA: TGTGCCAGCTCGGGACTAGCGGGAGAGAGGGGAACCCAGTACTTC
CDR3 protein: CASSGLAGERGTQYF

clone size: many
J gene: TRBJ2-3
V gene: TRBV7-2
D gene: -
CDR3 DNA: TGTGCCAGCGGAAGGGACGACACAGATACGCAGTATTTT
CDR3 protein: CASGRDDTDTQYF

clone size: many
J gene: TRBJ2-3
V gene: TRBV7-2
D gene: -
CDR3 DNA: TGTGCCAGCAGCTTAACGGGGGGCACAGATACGCAGTATTTT
CDR3 protein: CASSLTGGTDTQYF

clone size: few
J gene: TRBJ2-7
V gene: TRBV7-2
D gene: TRBD1
CDR3 DNA: TGTGCCAGCACCCCGACAGGGTTCGTTGACGAGCAGTACTTC
CDR3 protein: CASTPTGFVDEQYF

clone size: many
J gene: TRBJ1-1
V gene: TRBV7-3
D gene: -
CDR3 DNA: TGTGCCAGCAGCTTATCGCCGGAGAACACTGAAGCTTTCTTT
CDR3 protein: CASSLSPENTEAFF

clone size: many
J gene: TRBJ1-1
V gene: TRBV6-2/TRBV6-3
D gene: TRBD1
CDR3 DNA: TGTGCCACAGGCAGGGGGTTGAACACTGAAGCTTTCTTT
CDR3 protein: CATGRGLNTEAFF

clone size: -
J gene: TRBJ2-7
V gene: TRBV28
D gene: TRBD1
CDR3 DNA: TGTGCCACCACGGGACAGAATATCTACGAGCAGTACTTC
CDR3 protein: CATTGQNIYEQYF

clone size: few
J gene: TRBJ2-1
V gene: TRBV14
D gene: -
CDR3 DNA: TGTGCCAGCAGCCAATACAGGAGGCAGAATGAGCAGTTCTTC
CDR3 protein: CASSQYRRQNEQFF

clone size: -
J gene: TRBJ1-2
V gene: TRBV2
D gene: TRBD1
CDR3 DNA: TGTGCCAGCAGTGAAACAGGGGCAGGCTATGGCTACACCTTC
CDR3 protein: CASSETGAGYGYTF

clone size: many
J gene: TRBJ2-6
V gene: TRBV6-1
D gene: -
CDR3 DNA: TGTGCCTGCGGTCGATCTGGGGCCAACGTCCTGACTTTC
CDR3 protein: CACGRSGANVLTF

clone size: many
J gene: TRBJ2-7
V gene: TRBV7-2
D gene: -
CDR3 DNA: TGTGCCAGCAGCTTCAACGTATTTTACGAGCAGTACTTC
CDR3 protein: CASSFNVFYEQYF

clone size: many
J gene: TRBJ2-1
V gene: TRBV19
D gene: -
CDR3 DNA: TGTGCCAGTAGTTCCCCCGCGCCGGGGCAGGTTGAGCAGTTCTTC
CDR3 protein: CASSSPAPGQVEQFF

clone size: few
J gene: TRBJ2-1
V gene: TRBV7-6
D gene: TRBD2
CDR3 DNA: TGTGCCAGCAGCTCCGCCAGGGCGGGAGTAGGCAATGAGCAGTTCTTC
CDR3 protein: CASSSARAGVGNEQFF

clone size: -
J gene: TRBJ1-5
V gene: TRBV28
D gene: TRBD1
CDR3 DNA: TGTGCCAGCAGTTTCGGGGACAGGAATCAGCCCCAGCATTTT
CDR3 protein: CASSFGDRNQPQHF

clone size: many
J gene: TRBJ2-3
V gene: TRBV7-2
D gene: TRBD2
CDR3 DNA: TGTGCCAGCAGCTTTAGCGGGGGGGATTTTTTTAATACGCAGTATTTT
CDR3 protein: CASSFSGGDFFNTQYF

clone size: -
J gene: TRBJ1-6
V gene: TRBV19
D gene: TRBD1
CDR3 DNA: TGTGCCACCAACCCGACAGGGGCGAGCTCCTATAATTCACCCCTCCACTTT
CDR3 protein: CATNPTGASSYNSPLHF

clone size: few
J gene: TRBJ2-7
V gene: TRBV7-7
D gene: TRBD2
CDR3 DNA: TGTGCCAGCAGCCCCAACGCGGGGGGGGACACCTTTGGGCAGTACTTC
CDR3 protein: CASSPNAGGDTFGQYF

clone size: many
J gene: TRBJ1-5
V gene: TRBV7-2
D gene: -
CDR3 DNA: TGTGCCAGTTCCCTCTCGGGGAATCAGCCCCAGCATTTT
CDR3 protein: CASSLSGNQPQHF

clone size: many
J gene: TRBJ2-7
V gene: TRBV7-9
D gene: TRBD1
CDR3 DNA: TGTGCCAGCAGCCACCACCCGGGACAGTCCCCTTACGAGCAGTACTTC
CDR3 protein: CASSHHPGQSPYEQYF

clone size: -
J gene: TRBJ2-1
V gene: TRBV14
D gene: -
CDR3 DNA: TGTGCCAGCAGCCAAGATGATCGTAGACGCGAGCAGTTCTTC
CDR3 protein: CASSQDDRRREQFF